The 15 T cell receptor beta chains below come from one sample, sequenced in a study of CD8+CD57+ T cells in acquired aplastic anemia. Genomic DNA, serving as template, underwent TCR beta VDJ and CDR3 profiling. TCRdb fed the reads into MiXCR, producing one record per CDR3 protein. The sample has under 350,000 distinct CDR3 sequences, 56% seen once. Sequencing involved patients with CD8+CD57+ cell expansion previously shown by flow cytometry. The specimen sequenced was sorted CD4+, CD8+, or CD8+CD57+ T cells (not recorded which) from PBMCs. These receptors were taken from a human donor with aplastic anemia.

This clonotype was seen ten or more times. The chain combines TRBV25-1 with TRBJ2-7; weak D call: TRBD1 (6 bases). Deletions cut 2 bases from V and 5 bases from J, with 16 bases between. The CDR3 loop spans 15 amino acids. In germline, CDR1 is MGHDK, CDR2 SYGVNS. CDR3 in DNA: TGTGCCAGCAGTGAACGGGGACAAGCGACCAACGAGCAGTACTTC. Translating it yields CASSERGQATNEQYF.

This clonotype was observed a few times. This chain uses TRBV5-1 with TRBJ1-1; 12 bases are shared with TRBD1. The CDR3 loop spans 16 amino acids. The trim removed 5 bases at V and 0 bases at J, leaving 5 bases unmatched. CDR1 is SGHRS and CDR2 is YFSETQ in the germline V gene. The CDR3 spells CASRRDRGRMNTEAFF. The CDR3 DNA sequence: TGCGCCAGCAGACGGGACAGGGGGCGCATGAACACTGAAGCTTTCTTT.

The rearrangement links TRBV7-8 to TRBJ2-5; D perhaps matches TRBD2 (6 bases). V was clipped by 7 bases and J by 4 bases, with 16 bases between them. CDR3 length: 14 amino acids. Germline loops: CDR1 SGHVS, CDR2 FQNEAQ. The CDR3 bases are TGTGCCAGCACCGTCAGTAGGGGAGGAGAGACCCAGTACTTC. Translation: CASTVSRGGETQYF.

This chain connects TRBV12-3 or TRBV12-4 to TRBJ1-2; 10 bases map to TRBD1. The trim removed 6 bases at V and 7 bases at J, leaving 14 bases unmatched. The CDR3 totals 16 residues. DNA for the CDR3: TGTGCCAGCAGCCACTTTAGGGGACAGGGGACGAGTGGCTACACCTTC. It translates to CASSHFRGQGTSGYTF.

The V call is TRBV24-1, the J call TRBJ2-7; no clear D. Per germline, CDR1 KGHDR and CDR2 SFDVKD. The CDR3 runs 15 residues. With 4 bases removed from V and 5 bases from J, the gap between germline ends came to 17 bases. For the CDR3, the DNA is TGTGCCACCAGTGAGGGCCGCCGTGGTTGGGACGAGCAGTACTTC. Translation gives CATSEGRRGWDEQYF.

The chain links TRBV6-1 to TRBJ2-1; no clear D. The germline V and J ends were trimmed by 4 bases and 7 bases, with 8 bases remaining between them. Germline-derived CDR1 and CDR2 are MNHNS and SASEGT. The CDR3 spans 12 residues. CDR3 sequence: CASSVYRNEQFF. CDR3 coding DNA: TGTGCCAGCAGTGTTTACCGGAATGAGCAGTTCTTC.

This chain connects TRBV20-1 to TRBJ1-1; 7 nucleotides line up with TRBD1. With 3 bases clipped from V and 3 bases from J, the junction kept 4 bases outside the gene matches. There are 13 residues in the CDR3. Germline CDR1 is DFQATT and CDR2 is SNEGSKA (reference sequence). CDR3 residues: CSASTGTDTEAFF. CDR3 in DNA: TGCAGTGCTAGCACCGGGACAGACACTGAAGCTTTCTTT.

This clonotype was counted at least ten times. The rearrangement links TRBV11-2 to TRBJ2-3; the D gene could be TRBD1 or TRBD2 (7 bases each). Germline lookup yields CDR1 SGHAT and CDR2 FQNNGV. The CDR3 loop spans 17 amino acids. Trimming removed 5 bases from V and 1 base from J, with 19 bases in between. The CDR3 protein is CASSPRGGSGGTDTQYF. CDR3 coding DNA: TGTGCCAGCAGCCCCAGGGGGGGGAGTGGGGGCACAGATACGCAGTATTTT.

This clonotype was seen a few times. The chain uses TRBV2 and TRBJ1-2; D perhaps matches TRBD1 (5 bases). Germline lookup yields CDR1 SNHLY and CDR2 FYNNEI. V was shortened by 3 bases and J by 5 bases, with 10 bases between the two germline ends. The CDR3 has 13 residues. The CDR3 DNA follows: TGTGCCAGCAGTGACGTCGGGGGTTATGGCTACACCTTC. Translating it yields CASSDVGGYGYTF. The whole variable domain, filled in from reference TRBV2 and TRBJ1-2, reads EPEVTQTPSHQVTQMGQEVILRCVPISNHLYFYWYRQILGQKVEFLVSFYNNEISEKSEIFDDQFSVERPDGSNFTLKIRSTKLEDSAMYFCASSDVGGYGYTFGSGTRLTVV.

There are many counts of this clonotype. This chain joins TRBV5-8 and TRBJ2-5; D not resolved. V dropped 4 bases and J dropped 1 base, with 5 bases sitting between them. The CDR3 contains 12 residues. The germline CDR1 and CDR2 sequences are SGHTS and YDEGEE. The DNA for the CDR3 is TGTGCCAGCAGCACCACCCAAGAGACCCAGTACTTC. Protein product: CASSTTQETQYF.

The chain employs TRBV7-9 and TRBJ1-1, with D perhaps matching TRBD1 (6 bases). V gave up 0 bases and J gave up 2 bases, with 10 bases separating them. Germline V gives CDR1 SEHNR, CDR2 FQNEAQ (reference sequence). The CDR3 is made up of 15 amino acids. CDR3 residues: CASSLAGTPNTEAFF. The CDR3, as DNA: TGTGCCAGCAGCTTAGCCGGGACACCTAACACTGAAGCTTTCTTT.

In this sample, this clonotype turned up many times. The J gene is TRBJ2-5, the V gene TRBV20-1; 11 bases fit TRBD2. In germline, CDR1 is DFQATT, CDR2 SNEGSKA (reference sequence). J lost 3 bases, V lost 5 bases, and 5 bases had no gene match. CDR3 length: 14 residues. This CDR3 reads CSAGTGLAEETQYF. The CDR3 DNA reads TGCAGTGCTGGAACGGGACTAGCGGAAGAGACCCAGTACTTC.

CDR3 sequence (DNA): TGTGCCAGTAGTATTGGACCACAGGGGCCTAGCAATCAGCCCCAGCATTTT. Amino acids: CASSIGPQGPSNQPQHF. The chain is built from TRBV19 and TRBJ1-5; 7 nucleotides line up with TRBD1. The length of the CDR3 is 17 residues. Trimming removed 3 bases from V and 0 bases from J; junction bases left unmatched: 8. Looked up from germline, CDR1 is LNHDA and CDR2 is SQIVND (reference sequence).

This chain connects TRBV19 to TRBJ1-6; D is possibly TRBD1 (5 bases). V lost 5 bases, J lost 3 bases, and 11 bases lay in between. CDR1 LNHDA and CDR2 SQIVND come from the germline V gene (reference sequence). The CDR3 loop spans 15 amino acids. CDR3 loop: CASSHGTGYNSPLHF. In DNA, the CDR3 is TGTGCCAGTAGTCATGGGACGGGCTATAATTCACCCCTCCACTTT.

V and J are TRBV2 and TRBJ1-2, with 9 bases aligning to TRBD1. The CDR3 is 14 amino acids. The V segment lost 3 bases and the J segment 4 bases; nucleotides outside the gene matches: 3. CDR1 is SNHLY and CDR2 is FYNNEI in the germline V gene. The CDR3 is CASSDWTGVYGYTF. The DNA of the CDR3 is TGTGCCAGCAGTGACTGGACAGGGGTCTATGGCTACACCTTC.